These 8 T cell receptor beta chains were sequenced from one sample in a study of blood T cell repertoires in COVID-19. Produced via immunoSEQ multiplex PCR; TCRdb's table is partial and in-frame only. The sample records 200,000 to 250,000 clones, more than 80% being singletons. What was sequenced was peripheral blood. These receptors originate from a human donor in a cohort sampled during active COVID-19.

The chain recombines TRBV5-1 with TRBJ2-3; no clear D gene. Germline assignment: CDR1 SGHRS and CDR2 YFSETQ. The CDR3 covers 16 residues. Trimming took 8 bases from V and 2 from J, leaving 21 bases between them. The CDR3 nucleotides are TGCGCCAGTACTCTGACCTACTCGGGTTCCACAGATACGCAGTATTTT. Translation: CASTLTYSGSTDTQYF.

This chain links TRBV6-2 or TRBV6-3 with TRBJ1-2; 9 nucleotides match TRBD1. The ends lost 4 bases at V and 2 bases at J; junction bases unmatched: 8. Germline lookup yields CDR1 MNHEY and CDR2 SVGEGT. The CDR3 is made up of 16 amino acids. This CDR3 is CASSSVQGAKNYGYTF. In nucleotides, the CDR3 is TGTGCCAGCAGTTCCGTACAGGGGGCCAAAAACTATGGCTACACCTTC.

This clone has just one count. This chain uses TRBV6-5 with TRBJ1-2; D possibly corresponds to TRBD1 (5 bases). The CDR3 spans 15 residues. Germline V lookup: CDR1 MNHEY, CDR2 SVGAGI. V shed 0 bases and J shed 5 bases, with 13 bases lying between them. CDR3 protein: CASSYSGGSNYGYTF. CDR3 nucleotide sequence: TGTGCCAGCAGTTACTCGGGGGGGAGTAATTATGGCTACACCTTC.

The V gene is TRBV29-1, the J gene TRBJ2-7; 11 bases align to TRBD2. The V gene's germline CDR1 is SQVTM and CDR2 ANQGSEA. This CDR3 is built from 13 residues. V lost 6 bases and J lost 4; bases outside the gene matches: 5. The CDR3 sequence is CSVGLAGGYEQYF. The CDR3 DNA reads as TGCAGCGTCGGACTAGCGGGCGGATACGAGCAGTACTTC.

This sequence joins TRBV3-1 (or the pseudogene TRBV3-2) and TRBJ2-1; TRBD1 might be the D (6 bases). This CDR3 comprises 14 residues. The germline V gene encodes CDR1 LGHDT and CDR2 YNNKEL (reference sequence). Deletions cut 1 base from V and 9 bases from J, with 13 bases between. The CDR3 is CASSQGGRGSEQFF. CDR3 sequence (DNA): TGTGCCAGCAGCCAAGGGGGAAGGGGGAGTGAGCAGTTCTTC.

Written as DNA, the CDR3 is TGTGCCAGCAGTTTCCTCGGGACAGGATACTACGAGCAGTACTTC. Protein: CASSFLGTGYYEQYF. V gene TRBV27 combines with J gene TRBJ2-7; TRBD1 matches at 8 bases. Looked up from germline, CDR1 is MNHEY and CDR2 is SMNVEV (reference sequence). This CDR3 comprises 15 residues. V lost 3 bases and J lost 3; bases outside the gene matches: 7.

CDR3 residues: CASSTGTGWRDTEAFF. The DNA of the CDR3 is TGTGCCAGCAGCACCGGGACAGGGTGGAGGGACACTGAAGCTTTCTTT. The chain couples TRBV11-2 to TRBJ1-1; 9 nucleotides align to TRBD1. The V gene end was trimmed by 5 bases and the J gene end by 3 bases; junction bases not matched to a gene: 10. Germline assignment: CDR1 SGHAT and CDR2 FQNNGV. The CDR3 runs 16 residues.

The chain employs TRBV27 and TRBJ2-2; weak D call: TRBD1 (6 bases). The CDR3 runs 13 residues. With 6 bases removed from V and 5 bases from J, the gap between germline ends came to 10 bases. Germline V gives CDR1 MNHEY, CDR2 SMNVEV (reference sequence). CDR3 bases: TGTGCCAGCAGCTCCACAGGGACCGGGGAGCTGTTTTTT. The encoded protein is CASSSTGTGELFF.